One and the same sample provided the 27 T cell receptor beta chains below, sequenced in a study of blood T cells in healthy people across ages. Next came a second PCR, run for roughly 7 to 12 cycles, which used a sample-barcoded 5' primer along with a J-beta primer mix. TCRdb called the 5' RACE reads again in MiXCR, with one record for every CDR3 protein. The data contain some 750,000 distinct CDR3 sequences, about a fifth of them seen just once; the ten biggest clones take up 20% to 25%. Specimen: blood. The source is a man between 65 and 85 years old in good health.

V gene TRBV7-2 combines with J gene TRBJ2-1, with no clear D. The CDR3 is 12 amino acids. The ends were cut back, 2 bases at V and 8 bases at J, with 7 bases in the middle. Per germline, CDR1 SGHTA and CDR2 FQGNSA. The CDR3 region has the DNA TGTGCCAGCAGCTTAACCCTCTATGAGCAGTTCTTC. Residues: CASSLTLYEQFF.

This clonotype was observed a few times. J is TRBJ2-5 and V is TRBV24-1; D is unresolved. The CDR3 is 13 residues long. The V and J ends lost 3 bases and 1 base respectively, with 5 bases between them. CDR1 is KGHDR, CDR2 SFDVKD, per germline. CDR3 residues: CATSDHTQETQYF. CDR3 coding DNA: TGTGCCACCAGTGATCACACCCAAGAGACCCAGTACTTC.

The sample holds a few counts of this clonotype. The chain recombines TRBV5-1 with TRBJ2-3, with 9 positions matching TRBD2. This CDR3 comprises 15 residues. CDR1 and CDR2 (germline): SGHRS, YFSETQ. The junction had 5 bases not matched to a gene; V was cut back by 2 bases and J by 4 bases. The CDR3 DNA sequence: TGCGCCAGCAGCTTCTTGCGGGGGGGCGCAGATACGCAGTATTTT. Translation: CASSFLRGGADTQYF.

CDR3 sequence reads: CASSVTGALANYGYTF. DNA for the CDR3: TGTGCCAGCAGTGTTACAGGGGCCCTGGCTAACTATGGCTACACCTTC. The chain couples TRBV2 to TRBJ1-2; 7 bases map to TRBD1. Germline CDR1 SNHLY, CDR2 FYNNEI. The CDR3 spans 16 residues. Trimming removed 4 bases from V and 0 bases from J; junction bases left unmatched: 8.

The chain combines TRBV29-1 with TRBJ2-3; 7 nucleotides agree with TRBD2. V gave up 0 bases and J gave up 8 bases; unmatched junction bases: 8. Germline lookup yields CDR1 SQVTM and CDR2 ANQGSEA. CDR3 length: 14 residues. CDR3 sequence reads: CSVEEAAGLGTQYF. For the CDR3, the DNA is TGCAGCGTTGAAGAAGCAGCTGGACTAGGTACGCAGTATTTT.

Here the CDR3 DNA reads TGTGCCAGCAGTACCCCCTACGAGCAGTACTTC. Protein sequence: CASSTPYEQYF. V and J are TRBV28 and TRBJ2-7; no firm D call. The CDR3 has 11 amino acids. V lost 5 bases and J 2 bases, leaving 4 bases between the germline ends. In germline, CDR1 is MDHEN, CDR2 SYDVKM.

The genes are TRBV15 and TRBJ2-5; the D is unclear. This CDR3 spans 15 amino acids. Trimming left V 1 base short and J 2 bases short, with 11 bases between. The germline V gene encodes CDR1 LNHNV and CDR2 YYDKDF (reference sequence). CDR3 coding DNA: TGTGCCACCAGCAGAGTCTTGGCAACTCAAGAGACCCAGTACTTC. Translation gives CATSRVLATQETQYF.

CDR3 sequence (DNA): TGTGCCACCAGTACATTGACCACAGATACGCAGTATTTT. Translating it yields CATSTLTTDTQYF. The chain links TRBV24-1 to TRBJ2-3; D unclear. CDR1 is KGHDR and CDR2 is SFDVKD in the germline V gene. V lost 6 bases and J 2 bases, leaving 8 bases between the germline ends. The CDR3 loop spans 13 amino acids.

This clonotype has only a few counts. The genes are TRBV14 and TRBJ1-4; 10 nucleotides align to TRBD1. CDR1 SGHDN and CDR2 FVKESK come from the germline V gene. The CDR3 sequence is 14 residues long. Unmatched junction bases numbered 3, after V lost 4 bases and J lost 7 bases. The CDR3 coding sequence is TGTGCCAGCAGCCCGACAGGGGGCCTTGAAAAACTGTTTTTT. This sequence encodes CASSPTGGLEKLFF. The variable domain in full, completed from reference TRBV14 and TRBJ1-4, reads EAGVTQFPSHSVIEKGQTVTLRCDPISGHDNLYWYRRVMGKEIKFLLHFVKESKQDESGMPNNRFLAERTGGTYSTLKVQPAELEDSGVYFCASSPTGGLEKLFFGSGTQLSVL.

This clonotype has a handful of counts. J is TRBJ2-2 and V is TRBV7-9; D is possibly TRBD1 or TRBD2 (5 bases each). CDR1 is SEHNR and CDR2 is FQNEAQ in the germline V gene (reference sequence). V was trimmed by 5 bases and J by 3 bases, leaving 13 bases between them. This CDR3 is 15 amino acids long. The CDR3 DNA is TGTGCCAGCAGCCCGAGGGACGGTCACACCGGGGAGCTGTTTTTT. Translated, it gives CASSPRDGHTGELFF. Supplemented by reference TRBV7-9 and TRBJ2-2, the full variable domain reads DTGVSQNPRHKITKRGQNVTFRCDPISEHNRLYWYRQTLGQGPEFLTYFQNEAQLEKSRLLSDRFSAERPKGSFSTLEIQRTEQGDSAMYLCASSPRDGHTGELFFGEGSRLTVL.

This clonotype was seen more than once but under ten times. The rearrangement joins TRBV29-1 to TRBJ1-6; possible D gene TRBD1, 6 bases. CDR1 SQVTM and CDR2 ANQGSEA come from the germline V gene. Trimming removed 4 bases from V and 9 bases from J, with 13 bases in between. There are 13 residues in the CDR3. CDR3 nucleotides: TGCAGCGTTGGGGGGACAAGCGGTTCACCCCTCCACTTT. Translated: CSVGGTSGSPLHF.

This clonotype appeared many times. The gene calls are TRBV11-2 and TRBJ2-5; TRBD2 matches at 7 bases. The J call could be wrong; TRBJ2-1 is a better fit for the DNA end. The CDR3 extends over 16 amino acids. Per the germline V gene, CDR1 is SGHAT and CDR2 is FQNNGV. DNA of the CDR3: TGTGCCAGCAGCCTTAGCGGGCCAGTCGGTATCAATGAGCAGTTCTTC. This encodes CASSLSGPVGINEQFF.

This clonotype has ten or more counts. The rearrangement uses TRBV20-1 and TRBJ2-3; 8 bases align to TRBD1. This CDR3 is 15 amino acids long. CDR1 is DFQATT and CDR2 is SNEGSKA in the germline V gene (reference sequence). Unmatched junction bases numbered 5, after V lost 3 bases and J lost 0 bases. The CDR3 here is CSASRGQVSTDTQYF. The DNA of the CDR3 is TGCAGTGCTAGTAGGGGACAGGTTAGCACAGATACGCAGTATTTT.

CDR3: CASAQEGEVNTGELFF. For the CDR3, the DNA is TGTGCCAGCGCTCAGGAGGGGGAAGTTAACACCGGGGAGCTGTTTTTT. The chain couples TRBV5-5 to TRBJ2-2; either TRBD1 or TRBD2 may fit D (6 bases each). The germline V gene has CDR1 SGHKS and CDR2 YYEKEE (reference sequence). V lost 7 bases to trimming and J lost 2 bases, with 18 bases between them. There are 16 residues in the CDR3. Full variable domain (outside the CDR3, taken from reference TRBV5-5 and TRBJ2-2): DAGVTQSPTHLIKTRGQQVTLRCSPISGHKSVSWYQQVLGQGPQFIFQYYEKEERGRGNFPDRFSARQFPNYSSELNVNALLLGDSALYLCASAQEGEVNTGELFFGEGSRLTVL.

The CDR3: CASSQDSGTSGSQETQYF. The CDR3 DNA is TGCGCCAGCAGCCAAGATTCAGGGACTAGCGGGAGCCAAGAGACCCAGTACTTC. This sequence joins TRBV4-1 and TRBJ2-5; 14 nucleotides agree with TRBD2. Germline V gives CDR1 MGHRA, CDR2 YSYEKL. J lost 1 base, V lost 0 bases, and 4 bases had no gene match. The CDR3 is made up of 18 amino acids.

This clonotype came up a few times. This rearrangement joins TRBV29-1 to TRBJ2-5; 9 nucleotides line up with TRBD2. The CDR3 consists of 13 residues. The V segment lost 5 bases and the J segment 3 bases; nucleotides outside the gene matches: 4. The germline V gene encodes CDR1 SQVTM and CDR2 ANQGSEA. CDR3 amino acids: CSVLPSGKETQYF. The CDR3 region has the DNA TGCAGCGTTCTCCCTAGCGGGAAAGAGACCCAGTACTTC.

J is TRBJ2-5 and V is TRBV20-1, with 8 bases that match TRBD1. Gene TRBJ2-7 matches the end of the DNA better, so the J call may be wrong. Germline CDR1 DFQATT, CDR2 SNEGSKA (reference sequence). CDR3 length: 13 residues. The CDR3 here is CSARRTGGYEQYF. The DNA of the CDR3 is TGCAGTGCTAGAAGAACAGGGGGTTACGAGCAGTACTTC.

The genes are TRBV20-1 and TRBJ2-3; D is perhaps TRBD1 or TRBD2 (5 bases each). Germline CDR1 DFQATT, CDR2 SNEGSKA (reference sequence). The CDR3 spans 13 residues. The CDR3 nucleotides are TGCAGCGCTGCCGGGACCGCCACAGATACGCAGTATTTT. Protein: CSAAGTATDTQYF.

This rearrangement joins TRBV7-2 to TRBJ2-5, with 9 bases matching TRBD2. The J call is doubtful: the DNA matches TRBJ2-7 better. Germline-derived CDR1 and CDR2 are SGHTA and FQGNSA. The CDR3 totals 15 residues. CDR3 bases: TGTGCCAGCAGCTTAGGCGGACTAGCGTCCTACGAGCAGTACGTC. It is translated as CASSLGGLASYEQYV.

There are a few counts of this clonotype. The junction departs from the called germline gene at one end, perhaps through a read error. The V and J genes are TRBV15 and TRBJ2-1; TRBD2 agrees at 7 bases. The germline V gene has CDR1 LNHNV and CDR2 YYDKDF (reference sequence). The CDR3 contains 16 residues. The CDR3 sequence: CAASREAGRSYNEQFF. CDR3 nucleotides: TGTGCCGCCAGCAGAGAAGCGGGGCGCTCCTACAATGAGCAGTTCTTC.

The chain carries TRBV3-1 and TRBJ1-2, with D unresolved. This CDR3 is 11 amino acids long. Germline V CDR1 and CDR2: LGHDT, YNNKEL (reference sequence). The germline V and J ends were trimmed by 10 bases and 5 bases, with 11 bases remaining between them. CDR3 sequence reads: CATANRYGYTF. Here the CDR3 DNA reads TGTGCCACCGCTAACCGATATGGCTACACCTTC.

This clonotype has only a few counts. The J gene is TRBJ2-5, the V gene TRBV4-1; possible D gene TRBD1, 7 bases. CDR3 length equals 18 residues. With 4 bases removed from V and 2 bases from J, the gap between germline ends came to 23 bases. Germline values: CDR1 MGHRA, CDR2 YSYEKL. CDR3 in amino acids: CASSPRKRPGGGQETQYF. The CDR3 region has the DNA TGCGCCAGCAGCCCAAGGAAGCGTCCAGGGGGAGGACAAGAGACCCAGTACTTC.

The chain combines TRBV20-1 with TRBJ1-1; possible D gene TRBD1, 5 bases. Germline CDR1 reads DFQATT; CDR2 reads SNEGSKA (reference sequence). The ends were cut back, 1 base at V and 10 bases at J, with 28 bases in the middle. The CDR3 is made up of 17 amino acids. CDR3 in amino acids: CSARGVGGLSSNGGAFF. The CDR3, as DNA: TGCAGTGCTAGAGGGGTTGGGGGATTAAGCTCAAACGGAGGAGCTTTCTTT.

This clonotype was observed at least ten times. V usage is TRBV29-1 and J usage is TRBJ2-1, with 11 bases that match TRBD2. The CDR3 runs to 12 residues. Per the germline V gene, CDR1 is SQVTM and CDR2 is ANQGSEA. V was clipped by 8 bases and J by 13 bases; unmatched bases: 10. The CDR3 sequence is CSFTSGGSSQFF. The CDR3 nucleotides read TGCAGCTTCACTAGCGGGGGATCCTCACAGTTCTTC.

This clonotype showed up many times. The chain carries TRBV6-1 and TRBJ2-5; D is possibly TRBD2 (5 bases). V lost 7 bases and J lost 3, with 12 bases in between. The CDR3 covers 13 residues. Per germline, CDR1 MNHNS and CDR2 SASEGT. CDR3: CASTLRGKETQYF. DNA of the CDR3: TGTGCCAGCACCCTTCGGGGTAAAGAGACCCAGTACTTC.

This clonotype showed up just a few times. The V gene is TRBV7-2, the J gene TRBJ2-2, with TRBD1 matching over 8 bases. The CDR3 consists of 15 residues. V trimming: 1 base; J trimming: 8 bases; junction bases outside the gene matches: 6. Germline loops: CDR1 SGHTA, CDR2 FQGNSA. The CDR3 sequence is CASSLGTGWSGELFF. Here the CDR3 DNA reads TGTGCCAGCAGCTTAGGGACAGGGTGGTCAGGGGAGCTGTTTTTT.

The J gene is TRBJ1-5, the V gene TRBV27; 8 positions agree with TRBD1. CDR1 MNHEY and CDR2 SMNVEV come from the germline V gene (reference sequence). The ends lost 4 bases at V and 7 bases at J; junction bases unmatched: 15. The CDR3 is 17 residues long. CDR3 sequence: CASSSTFAGGGRQPQHF. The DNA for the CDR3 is TGTGCCAGCAGTTCGACATTTGCAGGGGGCGGAAGGCAGCCCCAGCATTTT.